Presented here are 26 T cell receptor beta chains from one specimen sequenced in a study of T cells in Graves' hyperthyroidism and ophthalmopathy. Amplified regions were TCR beta CDR3 sequences from RNA transcripts. When the TCR CDR3 underwent first-round RT-PCR, the HTBI primer set was used. Each CDR3 protein is one row after TCRdb ran MiXCR on the multiplex PCR reads. Here the sample spans a few hundred thousand distinct CDR3 sequences, about 21% being singletons. The sequencing input was blood. Receptor source: a woman aged 50 to 60 with Graves' hyperthyroidism.

This clonotype was observed many times. The chain couples TRBV5-1 to TRBJ2-3; possibly TRBD1 for D (6 bases). Germline V CDR1 and CDR2: SGHRS, YFSETQ. The CDR3 has 17 amino acids. Trimming cost V 0 bases and J 2 bases, with 16 bases left between them. CDR3 region: CASSLEPTGQDTDTQYF. DNA for the CDR3: TGCGCCAGCAGCTTGGAACCCACGGGACAAGACACAGATACGCAGTATTTT.

The V gene is TRBV11-1, the J gene TRBJ1-1, with 7 nucleotides matching TRBD1. Unmatched junction bases numbered 5, after V lost 6 bases and J lost 1 base. Germline loops: CDR1 SGHAT, CDR2 FQDESV (reference sequence). The CDR3 loop spans 14 amino acids. The CDR3 nucleotides are TGTGCCAGCAGGCCGGGACAGCCGAACACTGAAGCTTTCTTT. Its protein is CASRPGQPNTEAFF.

This chain connects TRBV29-1 to TRBJ1-3; D gene unclear. This CDR3 has 10 residues. Germline values: CDR1 SQVTM, CDR2 ANQGSEA. V lost 7 bases and J 16 bases, leaving 17 bases between the germline ends. CDR3 in amino acids: CSAPKSVSYF. The CDR3 DNA follows: TGCAGCGCCCCCAAGTCCGTATCCTATTTT.

This clonotype was counted a few times. The V and J genes are TRBV7-9 and TRBJ2-1; D uncertain. The CDR3 runs 16 residues. Germline V gene sequence: CDR1 SEHNR, CDR2 FQNEAQ (reference sequence). Trimming stripped 0 bases from V and 0 bases from J, with 9 bases between. CDR3 bases: TGTGCCAGCAGCTTAGCGCTAACCCTCTCCTACAATGAGCAGTTCTTC. Translated: CASSLALTLSYNEQFF.

This clonotype was detected ten times or more. This chain uses TRBV5-8 with TRBJ1-4, with D possibly matching TRBD1 (6 bases). Germline V lookup: CDR1 SGHTS, CDR2 YDEGEE. The CDR3 length is 14 residues. Trimming pared 0 bases from V and 7 bases from J, leaving 10 bases between. The CDR3 spells CASSLAGAGEKLFF. CDR3 DNA: TGTGCCAGCAGCTTGGCAGGGGCTGGTGAAAAACTGTTTTTT.

The chain has TRBV6-9 and TRBJ2-7; TRBD1 matches at 7 bases. Trimming cost V 3 bases and J 2 bases; bases outside gene matches: 7. Germline assignment: CDR1 MNHGY and CDR2 SVAAGI. The CDR3 has 15 amino acids. The CDR3 sequence: CASSYFGTEAYEQYF. For the CDR3, the DNA is TGTGCCAGCAGTTACTTCGGGACAGAAGCCTACGAGCAGTACTTC.

The genes are TRBV7-3 and TRBJ2-1; D is perhaps TRBD2 (7 bases). This CDR3 contains 16 residues. Trimming left V 4 bases short and J 4 bases short, with 17 bases between. Germline V gives CDR1 SGHTA, CDR2 FQGTGA. The CDR3 reads CASSYEGGRGYNEQFF. In nucleotides, the CDR3 is TGTGCCAGCAGCTACGAAGGGGGGCGGGGGTACAATGAGCAGTTCTTC.

The chain is built from TRBV3-1 and TRBJ1-1; a possible D gene is TRBD1 (6 bases). Between the trimmed V and J ends, which lost 0 bases and 5 bases, there was a span of 16 bases. Germline V gene data show CDR1 as LGHDT and CDR2 as YNNKEL (reference sequence). This CDR3 region has 16 residues. The CDR3 DNA sequence: TGTGCCAGCAGCCAAGATTGGGCAGGGGCTGGGACTGAAGCTTTCTTT. This encodes CASSQDWAGAGTEAFF.

V is TRBV5-4 and J is TRBJ2-1; 7 positions match TRBD2. Germline lookup yields CDR1 SGHNT and CDR2 YYREEE (reference sequence). This CDR3 has 15 residues. V shed 2 bases and J 5 bases; nucleotides not matched to a gene: 7. In DNA, the CDR3 is TGTGCCAGCAGCTTTGGAACTAGCGTTAACAATGAGCAGTTCTTC. This translates into CASSFGTSVNNEQFF.

This clonotype has ten or more counts. The J gene is TRBJ1-3, the V gene TRBV7-2; D is ambiguous. Germline values: CDR1 SGHTA, CDR2 FQGNSA. The CDR3 is 14 amino acids. V lost 3 bases, J lost 2 bases, and 8 bases lay in between. The CDR3 DNA sequence: TGTGCCAGCAGCTTCCGGGGAACTGGAAACACCATATATTTT. Its translation: CASSFRGTGNTIYF.

This clonotype was recorded only once. The rearrangement links TRBV5-1 to TRBJ2-5; D perhaps matches TRBD2 (6 bases). CDR1 SGHRS and CDR2 YFSETQ come from the germline V gene. V lost 4 bases, J lost 3 bases, and 16 bases lay in between. CDR3 length: 15 amino acids. CDR3: CASSPGPGSEETQYF. CDR3 sequence (DNA): TGCGCCAGCAGCCCTGGCCCCGGGAGTGAAGAGACCCAGTACTTC.

This clonotype showed up many times. The gene calls are TRBV3-1 and TRBJ2-1; D is uncertain. Trimming removed 5 bases at V and 10 bases at J, with 9 bases between. The CDR3 covers 11 residues. Germline V gives CDR1 LGHDT, CDR2 YNNKEL (reference sequence). The CDR3 DNA is TGTGCCAGCAGCAACCGAACCGAGCAGTTCTTC. This encodes CASSNRTEQFF.

V gene TRBV5-6 combines with J gene TRBJ1-6; possibly TRBD1 for D (6 bases). The CDR3 contains 16 residues. Trimming left V 4 bases short and J 7 bases short, with 18 bases between. The germline CDR1 and CDR2 sequences are SGHDT and YYEEEE. The CDR3 DNA follows: TGTGCCAGCAGCCCCCGACCCGGGGGGCTAAATTCACCCCTCCACTTT. Translation gives CASSPRPGGLNSPLHF.

The chain employs TRBV5-1 and TRBJ1-1, with TRBD1 matching over 7 bases. The V gene's germline CDR1 is SGHRS and CDR2 YFSETQ. The CDR3 consists of 14 residues. J gave up 0 bases and V 4 bases, and 3 bases lay outside the gene matches. CDR3 loop: CASSTRGVNTEAFF. CDR3 bases: TGCGCCAGCAGCACCAGGGGGGTGAACACTGAAGCTTTCTTT. The variable domain in full, with the rest retrieved from reference TRBV5-1 and TRBJ1-1, is KAGVTQTPRYLIKTRGQQVTLSCSPISGHRSVSWYQQTPGQGLQFLFEYFSETQRNKGNFPGRFSGRQFSNSRSEMNVSTLELGDSALYLCASSTRGVNTEAFFGQGTRLTVV.

About this clonotype itself: An end of the junction does not agree with germline; a read error may underlie this. The chain recombines TRBV27 with TRBJ1-1; D not certain. CDR1 MNHEY and CDR2 SMNVEV come from the germline V gene (reference sequence). This CDR3 is built from 13 residues. The CDR3 DNA follows: TGTGCCAGCAGTCTCATAGTGAACACTGAAGCCTTCTTT. Translated, it gives CASSLIVNTEAFF.

About this clonotype itself: Just one base apart from a much larger clone, this may be a read error. The chain employs TRBV28 and TRBJ2-7; TRBD2 might be the D (5 bases). This CDR3 region has 14 residues. Germline V lookup: CDR1 MDHEN, CDR2 SYDVKM. The CDR3 loop is CVSSLASFSYEQYF. As DNA, the CDR3 is TGTGTCAGCAGTTTAGCTAGCTTCTCCTACGAGCAGTACTTC. The full variable domain, with the rest looked up from reference TRBV28 and TRBJ2-7, is DVKVTQSSRYLVKRTGEKVFLECVQDMDHENMFWYRQDPGLGLRLIYFSYDVKMKEKGDIPEGYSVSREKKERFSLILESASTNQTSMYLCVSSLASFSYEQYFGPGTRLTVT.

There are many counts of this clonotype. The chain has TRBV27 and TRBJ2-3, with 9 bases fitting TRBD2. After removal of 5 bases from V and 1 base from J, the junction contained 4 bases not matched to a gene. CDR1 and CDR2 from the germline V gene are MNHEY and SMNVEV (reference sequence). This CDR3 has 15 residues. Here the CDR3 DNA reads TGTGCCAGCAGTGGGAAGCGGGGGGGCACAGATACGCAGTATTTT. As protein: CASSGKRGGTDTQYF.

The DNA of the CDR3 is TGTGCCAGCAGTCGGGTCGGGGTGGCCATTCAGTACTTC. This translates into CASSRVGVAIQYF. The chain recombines TRBV28 with TRBJ2-4, with D maybe TRBD2 (5 bases). CDR1 is MDHEN, CDR2 SYDVKM, per germline. V lost 5 bases and J lost 9, with 14 bases in between. The CDR3 runs to 13 residues.

The sample holds many counts of this clonotype. The V and J genes are TRBV18 and TRBJ1-5; 7 nucleotides align to TRBD1. The CDR3 is 15 residues long. J gave up 4 bases and V 2 bases, and 5 bases lay outside the gene matches. Germline V CDR1 and CDR2: KGHSH, LQKENI. The CDR3: CASSPGTALNQPQHF. DNA for the CDR3: TGTGCCAGCTCACCAGGGACAGCTTTAAATCAGCCCCAGCATTTT.

The chain uses TRBV20-1 and TRBJ2-2, with TRBD2 identical over 8 bases. Germline V CDR1 and CDR2: DFQATT, SNEGSKA (reference sequence). The CDR3 spans 16 residues. The J segment lost 1 base and the V segment lost 7 bases, leaving 11 bases of the junction unmatched. The CDR3 DNA follows: TGCAGTGTTTCAACGGGGGGGGCCGGGAACACCGGGGAGCTGTTTTTT. It codes for CSVSTGGAGNTGELFF.

This clonotype has at least ten counts. The gene calls are TRBV28 and TRBJ2-4; D ambiguous. The CDR3 length is 15 residues. Germline CDR1 and CDR2: MDHEN and SYDVKM. The V end lost 5 bases, the J end lost 0 bases, and 11 bases lay between the germline ends. CDR3 sequence reads: CASSPVGEAKNIQYF. The CDR3 DNA is TGTGCCAGCAGTCCGGTGGGTGAAGCCAAAAACATTCAGTACTTC.

This clonotype was seen at least ten times. V is TRBV12-3 or TRBV12-4 and J is TRBJ2-4; the match to TRBD1 covers 10 bases. With 5 bases clipped from V and 0 bases from J, the junction kept 4 bases outside the gene matches. This CDR3 is built from 16 residues. As DNA, the CDR3 is TGTGCCAGCAGTCGACAGGGGGCCCTAGCCAAAAACATTCAGTACTTC. Its protein product is CASSRQGALAKNIQYF.

This clonotype was counted between two and nine times. This sequence joins TRBV9 and TRBJ2-1; tentative D call: TRBD2 (6 bases). CDR1 and CDR2 from the germline V gene are SGDLS and YYNGEE. V was trimmed by 4 bases and J by 6 bases, leaving 14 bases between them. The CDR3 has 14 residues. The CDR3 nucleotides read TGTGCCAGCAGCTCCGGGACTGACAGCAATGAGCAGTTCTTC. Residues: CASSSGTDSNEQFF. Full variable domain (outside the CDR3, taken from reference TRBV9 and TRBJ2-1): DSGVTQTPKHLITATGQRVTLRCSPRSGDLSVYWYQQSLDQGLQFLIQYYNGEERAKGNILERFSAQQFPDLHSELNLSSLELGDSALYFCASSSGTDSNEQFFGPGTRLTVL.

Regarding this clonotype: This clone may be a read error of a much larger clone one base away. The chain joins TRBV11-3 to TRBJ2-7; 8 bases agree with TRBD1. Germline CDR1 SGHNT, CDR2 YENEEA. The CDR3 covers 14 residues. The CDR3 DNA is TGTGCCAGCAGCCCCCACAGGGGGACCTACGGGCAGTACTTC. Its protein product is CASSPHRGTYGQYF. Drawing the rest from reference TRBV11-3 and TRBJ2-7, the complete variable domain is EAGVVQSPRYKIIEKKQPVAFWCNPISGHNTLYWYLQNLGQGPELLIRYENEEAVDDSQLPKDRFSAERLKGVDSTLKIQPAELGDSAVYLCASSPHRGTYGQYFGPGTRLTVT.

The V call is TRBV6-2 or TRBV6-3, the J call TRBJ2-7; TRBD2 matches 10 bases. With V trimmed by 5 bases and J by 6 bases, 13 bases remained unmatched. This CDR3 is built from 16 residues. The germline CDR1 and CDR2 sequences are MNHEY and SVGEGT. CDR3 sequence reads: CASSPWASGSVGEQYF. CDR3 sequence (DNA): TGTGCCAGCAGTCCATGGGCTAGCGGGAGCGTGGGCGAGCAGTACTTC.

This chain links TRBV7-2 with TRBJ2-1; D is unresolved. The CDR3 is made up of 12 amino acids. Germline-derived CDR1 and CDR2 are SGHTA and FQGNSA. V lost 4 bases and J lost 8, with 9 bases in between. The CDR3 spells CASSSRRDEQFF. For the CDR3, the DNA is TGTGCCAGCAGCTCAAGACGCGATGAGCAGTTCTTC.